The rows below give T cell receptor beta chains drawn from one sample of a study of cytomegalovirus exposure and HLA in healthy donors. Profiled with immunoSEQ multiplex PCR; TCRdb holds only in-frame clones, not every one. The sample records about 210,000 clones, around 81% being singletons. The material sequenced was PBMCs. The receptor set was obtained from a woman aged 50 to 60 in good health and CMV-seropositive. Both conserved end residues are part of each CDR3. The D gene is left open where the match is weak. A clone size is listed for some rows: how often the clone was seen (once, few, many), or a class if it is expanded.

CSVEVFVGQGRAFF	.	TRBD1	TRBV29-1	TRBJ1-1	14
CASSLASQPQHF	.	.	TRBV28	TRBJ1-5	12
CASSLQGMGYPNTEAFF	.	.	TRBV4-2	TRBJ1-1	17
CASSLFAGQVQYF	.	.	TRBV5-4	TRBJ2-7	13
CASSQGGTGGAVTEAFF	.	TRBD1	TRBV4-2	TRBJ1-1	17
CAISQTGGYEQYF	.	TRBD1	TRBV10-3	TRBJ2-7	13
CASSLENRGGYTF	.	TRBD1	TRBV7-2	TRBJ1-2	13
CASSLARGGLYEQYF	.	TRBD2	TRBV11-2	TRBJ2-7	15
CASSIDSLNQPQHF	.	.	TRBV19	TRBJ1-5	14
CASSVPLQGALYNEQFF	.	.	TRBV6-1	TRBJ2-1	17
CASTGAGGNYGYTF	.	TRBD1	TRBV28	TRBJ1-2	14
CASSLGQTHSPLHF	.	.	TRBV5-1	TRBJ1-6	14
CASSPEEETQYF	.	.	TRBV4-1	TRBJ2-5	12
CASSEAALAGVSTDTQYF	.	TRBD2	TRBV6-1	TRBJ2-3	18
CASSQEGIAGYTF	.	.	TRBV2	TRBJ1-2	13
CSVREAQETQYF	.	.	TRBV29-1	TRBJ2-5	12
CASSLQTAGRTEAFF	few	.	TRBV5-6	TRBJ1-1	15
CASSGTGQGSNQPQHF	.	TRBD1	TRBV6-6	TRBJ1-5	16
CASSLTSGAPYNEQFF	.	TRBD2	TRBV2	TRBJ2-1	16
CASSYEETGDYGYTF	.	TRBD1	TRBV6-5	TRBJ1-2	15
CASSSRTGPYEQYF	.	TRBD1	TRBV27	TRBJ2-7	14
CASTKLGYYGYTF	.	.	TRBV6-1	TRBJ1-2	13
CASSSAGAASYEQYF	.	.	TRBV5-1	TRBJ2-7	15
CASSPEGTSTDTQYF	.	.	TRBV18	TRBJ2-3	15
CASSLDSLETQYF	.	.	TRBV5-1	TRBJ2-5	13